This T cell receptor beta chain was retrieved from a study of identical twins. A few counts support this clonotype. The CDR3 is 17 amino acids. Trimming stripped 4 bases from V and 2 bases from J, with 19 bases between. Germline CDR1 and CDR2: SGHRS and YFSETQ. One entry per CDR3 protein results from TCRdb running MiXCR on the 5' RACE reads. The table lists some 300,000 distinct CDR3 sequences, over 9% of them singletons. The data also belong to a second study, concerning yellow fever vaccine responses in identical twins. In that study: Vaccine-induced T cell responses in twins were reportedly observed to appear partly convergent, partly personalized.

The chain couples TRBV5-1 to TRBJ2-1; the D call may be TRBD1 or TRBD2 (5 bases each). The clonotype originates from a woman aged 18-29 years in good health. Material for sequencing was CD8+ T cells sorted from blood. CDR3 DNA sequence: TGCGCCAGCAGCCCATCGCCTTACAGGAGGACCTACAATGAGCAGTTCTTC. Protein product: CASSPSPYRRTYNEQFF.